One and the same sample provided the 25 T cell receptor beta chains below, sequenced in a study of blood T cell repertoires in COVID-19. The data were produced by immunoSEQ multiplex PCR, yet TCRdb's version contains in-frame clones alone and is incomplete. The sample yields some 670,000 clones, about 87% seen once. The sample was peripheral blood. The receptor set was obtained from a woman between 18 and 29 years old with acute or convalescent COVID-19.

Remarks on this clone: The same CDR3 also results from other DNA sequences found in this sample. The chain recombines TRBV7-2 with TRBJ2-1, with 8 bases that match TRBD1. The CDR3 length is 16 residues. Germline CDR1 is SGHTA and CDR2 is FQGNSA. With 0 bases clipped from V and 0 bases from J, the junction kept 1 base outside the gene matches. The CDR3 region is CASSLAGTGSYNEQFF. The CDR3, as DNA: TGTGCCAGCAGCTTAGCGGGGACAGGCTCCTACAATGAGCAGTTCTTC.

Of note for this clone: The same CDR3 can be traced to other DNA sequences in this sample. The chain recombines TRBV5-1 with TRBJ1-1, with D perhaps TRBD1 (5 bases). Trimming pared 0 bases from V and 5 bases from J, leaving 8 bases between. Germline V gene data show CDR1 as SGHRS and CDR2 as YFSETQ. The CDR3 runs 13 residues. This chain's CDR3 is CASSLDRGTEAFF. The CDR3 DNA reads TGCGCCAGCAGCTTGGATAGGGGAACTGAAGCTTTCTTT.

The rearrangement uses TRBV20-1 and TRBJ2-5; no clear D gene. The CDR3 is 13 amino acids. The germline V and J ends were trimmed by 3 bases and 2 bases, with 10 bases remaining between them. Looked up from germline, CDR1 is DFQATT and CDR2 is SNEGSKA (reference sequence). The CDR3 nucleotides are TGCAGTGCTAGTAAATTTATACAAGAGACCCAGTACTTC. It specifies CSASKFIQETQYF.

This clone was picked up one time. This chain links TRBV7-8 with TRBJ2-7; 9 bases are shared with TRBD1. CDR1 SGHVS and CDR2 FQNEAQ come from the germline V gene. CDR3 length equals 15 residues. V lost 1 base to trimming and J lost 6 bases; unmatched junction nucleotides: 7. Here the CDR3 reads CASSLGRTGAREQYF. The CDR3 DNA sequence: TGTGCCAGCAGCTTAGGTCGGACAGGGGCCCGCGAGCAGTACTTC.

This sequence joins TRBV6-2 or TRBV6-3 and TRBJ2-1; 16 bases map to TRBD2. Per the germline V gene, CDR1 is MNHEY and CDR2 is SVGEGT. The V segment lost 2 bases and the J segment 4 bases; nucleotides outside the gene matches: 11. The CDR3 is 20 amino acids. The CDR3 spells CASSYPSDPGLAGGYNEQFF. The CDR3 DNA follows: TGTGCCAGCAGTTACCCCTCCGACCCGGGACTAGCGGGGGGGTACAATGAGCAGTTCTTC.

The genes are TRBV11-3 and TRBJ2-4; weak D call: TRBD1 (6 bases). V lost 3 bases to trimming and J lost 8 bases, with 11 bases between them. Germline CDR1 SGHNT, CDR2 YENEEA. CDR3 length: 13 residues. The CDR3 loop reads CASSFTGSDIQYF. The CDR3 bases are TGTGCCAGCAGCTTTACAGGGTCGGACATTCAGTACTTC.

The CDR3 sequence: CASSGTGKGHNYGYTF. CDR3 DNA sequence: TGTGCCAGCTCCGGGACAGGGAAGGGCCATAACTATGGCTACACCTTC. The chain carries TRBV28 and TRBJ1-2; TRBD1 agrees at 9 bases. The CDR3 is 16 amino acids. J lost 1 base, V lost 8 bases, and 11 bases had no gene match. The germline CDR1 and CDR2 sequences are MDHEN and SYDVKM.

This clone has just one count. V gene TRBV18 combines with J gene TRBJ1-2, with D uncertain. The CDR3 has 15 residues. The ends were cut back, 1 base at V and 6 bases at J, with 15 bases in the middle. Per the germline V gene, CDR1 is KGHSH and CDR2 is LQKENI. CDR3 nucleotide sequence: TGTGCCAGCTCACCACAGGCGGGAGGAGCCAATGGCTACACCTTC. Protein product: CASSPQAGGANGYTF.

The chain has TRBV7-2 and TRBJ2-3, with 7 bases fitting TRBD2. The V and J ends lost 6 bases and 4 bases, in that order; junction bases with no gene match: 7. The CDR3 extends over 14 amino acids. From germline, CDR1 is SGHTA and CDR2 FQGNSA. This CDR3 reads CASSSGTMSDTQYF. In DNA, the CDR3 is TGTGCCAGCAGTTCCGGGACTATGTCAGATACGCAGTATTTT.

The chain has TRBV6-5 and TRBJ1-1; TRBD1 might be the D (6 bases). V was clipped by 6 bases and J by 0 bases, with 14 bases between them. This CDR3 is 15 amino acids long. Germline V CDR1 and CDR2: MNHEY, SVGAGI. CDR3: CASSHRTEMNTEAFF. Written as DNA, the CDR3 is TGTGCCAGCAGCCACCGGACAGAGATGAACACTGAAGCTTTCTTT.

The V and J genes are TRBV27 and TRBJ2-7, with D hard to call. In germline, CDR1 is MNHEY, CDR2 SMNVEV (reference sequence). V was trimmed by 3 bases and J by 3 bases, leaving 12 bases between them. The CDR3 has 14 residues. CDR3 in amino acids: CASSFDPAGYEQYF. CDR3 nucleotide sequence: TGTGCCAGCAGTTTCGACCCAGCAGGCTACGAGCAGTACTTC.

V gene TRBV28 combines with J gene TRBJ1-5, with D perhaps matching TRBD1 (6 bases). V lost 3 bases and J lost 0, with 9 bases in between. Germline V lookup: CDR1 MDHEN, CDR2 SYDVKM. The CDR3 totals 15 residues. CDR3 loop: CASSLSGDSNQPQHF. In DNA, the CDR3 is TGTGCCAGCAGTTTGTCAGGGGATAGCAATCAGCCCCAGCATTTT.

The chain recombines TRBV7-9 with TRBJ1-1, with D maybe TRBD1 (5 bases). The CDR3 loop spans 16 amino acids. V lost 1 base to trimming and J lost 2 bases, with 14 bases between them. CDR1 SEHNR and CDR2 FQNEAQ come from the germline V gene (reference sequence). The CDR3 loop reads CASSLGEDIRNTEAFF. CDR3 nucleotide sequence: TGTGCCAGCAGCTTAGGGGAGGACATTCGAAACACTGAAGCTTTCTTT.

This clone has just a few counts. This chain uses TRBV5-8 with TRBJ2-7; TRBD2 might be the D (6 bases). V was cut by 5 bases and J by 4 bases, with 16 bases left in between. Germline V CDR1 and CDR2: SGHTS, YDEGEE. The CDR3 runs to 14 residues. The DNA for the CDR3 is TGTGCCAGCAGATCGAGGAGGGGCGAATACGAGCAGTACTTC. It is translated as CASRSRRGEYEQYF.

The chain recombines TRBV9 with TRBJ2-1; 10 bases match TRBD2. The CDR3 sequence is 14 residues long. Losses at the gene ends were 6 bases for V and 5 bases for J; bases not matched to a gene: 5. Germline V gene sequence: CDR1 SGDLS, CDR2 YYNGEE. Here the CDR3 reads CASNLAGVDNEQFF. In DNA, the CDR3 is TGTGCCAGCAACCTAGCGGGGGTTGACAATGAGCAGTTCTTC. Variable domain in full (rest from reference TRBV9 and TRBJ2-1): DSGVTQTPKHLITATGQRVTLRCSPRSGDLSVYWYQQSLDQGLQFLIQYYNGEERAKGNILERFSAQQFPDLHSELNLSSLELGDSALYFCASNLAGVDNEQFFGPGTRLTVL.

This rearrangement joins TRBV6-2 or TRBV6-3 to TRBJ1-1, with D perhaps TRBD1 (6 bases). CDR3 size: 14 residues. V gave up 6 bases and J gave up 1 base, with 12 bases separating them. Germline V CDR1 and CDR2: MNHEY, SVGEGT. The CDR3 sequence: CASSRRGANTEAFF. The CDR3 coding sequence is TGTGCCAGCAGCCGGCGGGGGGCGAACACTGAAGCTTTCTTT.

The chain has TRBV6-5 and TRBJ1-3; D possibly corresponds to TRBD1 (5 bases). This CDR3 comprises 16 residues. The germline V and J ends were trimmed by 0 bases and 0 bases, with 9 bases remaining between them. From germline, CDR1 is MNHEY and CDR2 SVGAGI. Written as DNA, the CDR3 is TGTGCCAGCAGTTACTCGAGGACACCCTCTGGAAACACCATATATTTT. Its translation is CASSYSRTPSGNTIYF.

This clone is a singleton in its sample. V and J are TRBV28 and TRBJ1-6; D is undetermined. V dropped 3 bases and J dropped 5 bases, with 11 bases sitting between them. Germline values: CDR1 MDHEN, CDR2 SYDVKM. This CDR3 comprises 15 residues. The CDR3 coding sequence is TGTGCCAGCAGTTTGGAGGGTTGGGATAATTCACCCCTCCACTTT. Protein product: CASSLEGWDNSPLHF.

The chain combines TRBV5-6 with TRBJ1-1, with TRBD1 matching over 7 bases. The germline V gene encodes CDR1 SGHDT and CDR2 YYEEEE. The CDR3 loop spans 15 amino acids. V lost 4 bases to trimming and J lost 2 bases; unmatched junction nucleotides: 8. CDR3 bases: TGTGCCAGCAGCAGAACCGGGACAGCTAACACTGAAGCTTTCTTT. It codes for CASSRTGTANTEAFF.

This chain links TRBV7-8 with TRBJ1-5, with D unclear. V lost 5 bases, J lost 2 bases, and 19 bases lay in between. CDR1 SGHVS and CDR2 FQNEAQ come from the germline V gene. The CDR3 runs 17 residues. CDR3 residues: CASSPKLGNFGNQPQHF. DNA of the CDR3: TGTGCCAGCAGCCCCAAACTCGGGAACTTCGGCAATCAGCCCCAGCATTTT.

The chain uses TRBV7-2 and TRBJ1-1, with 10 bases matching TRBD1. The germline V gene has CDR1 SGHTA and CDR2 FQGNSA. CDR3 length: 12 residues. V lost 2 bases, J lost 10 bases, and 1 base stayed unmatched. The CDR3 DNA is TGTGCCAGCAGCTTACGGACAGGGGGAGCTTTCTTT. Translating it yields CASSLRTGGAFF.

The chain recombines TRBV2 with TRBJ1-6; no firm D call. Germline V gene lookup returns CDR1 SNHLY and CDR2 FYNNEI. The length of the CDR3 is 15 residues. Trimming took 7 bases from V and 6 from J, leaving 16 bases between them. Written as DNA, the CDR3 is TGTGCCAGCACCCGCGGGCCCGTGGGTAATTCACCCCTCCACTTT. Its translation: CASTRGPVGNSPLHF.

V and J are TRBV14 and TRBJ1-1; D gene unclear. The V end lost 0 bases, the J end lost 4 bases, and 9 bases lay between the germline ends. The length of the CDR3 is 14 residues. Germline assignment: CDR1 SGHDN and CDR2 FVKESK. CDR3 amino acids: CASSQERVSTEAFF. The CDR3 nucleotides are TGTGCCAGCAGCCAAGAGCGGGTATCCACTGAAGCTTTCTTT.

The chain employs TRBV24-1 and TRBJ2-3; D might be TRBD2 (5 bases). This CDR3 has 14 residues. The germline V gene has CDR1 KGHDR and CDR2 SFDVKD. V gave up 4 bases and J gave up 5 bases, with 12 bases separating them. CDR3: CATSDVGLIDTQYF. The CDR3 bases are TGTGCCACCAGTGACGTTGGACTGATAGATACGCAGTATTTT.

In the case of this clone: In the same sample, other DNA sequences code for this CDR3. This sequence joins TRBV6-5 and TRBJ1-3; TRBD1 might be the D (6 bases). The CDR3 sequence is 16 residues long. Trimming pared 0 bases from V and 2 bases from J, leaving 11 bases between. Germline CDR1 is MNHEY and CDR2 is SVGAGI. The CDR3 region has the DNA TGTGCCAGCAGTTACTCGGGGCAGGGGACTGGAAACACCATATATTTT. Translation gives CASSYSGQGTGNTIYF.